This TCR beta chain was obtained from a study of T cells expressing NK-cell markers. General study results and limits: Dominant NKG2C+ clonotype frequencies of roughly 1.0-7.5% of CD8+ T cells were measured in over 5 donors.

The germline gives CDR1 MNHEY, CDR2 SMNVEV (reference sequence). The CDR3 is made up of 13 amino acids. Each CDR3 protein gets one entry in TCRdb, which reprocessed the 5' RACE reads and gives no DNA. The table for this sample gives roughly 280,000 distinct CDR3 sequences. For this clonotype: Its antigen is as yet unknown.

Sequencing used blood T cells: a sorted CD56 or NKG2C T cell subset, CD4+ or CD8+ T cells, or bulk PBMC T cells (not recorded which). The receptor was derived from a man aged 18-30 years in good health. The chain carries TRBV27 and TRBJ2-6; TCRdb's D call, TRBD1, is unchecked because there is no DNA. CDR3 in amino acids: CASSSRPITVLTF.